This T cell receptor (beta chain) was sequenced for a study of kidney transplant recipient with SARS-CoV-2 infection. TCRdb redid the calling of the reads with MiXCR, one entry per CDR3 protein. The sample yields under 250,000 distinct CDR3 sequences, under 35% seen once. This CDR3 region has 16 residues. Trimming removed 7 bases from V and 4 bases from J, with 23 bases in between. Looked up from germline, CDR1 is SGHKS and CDR2 is YYEKEE (reference sequence). This clonotype showed up many times. Specimen: a blood sample, collected at baseline and between days 110 and 120 from a kidney transplant recipient. The TCR was taken from a male patient aged 25-45 years who had COVID-19 and was a kidney transplant recipient. Some T cells may be the graft donor's. The rearrangement uses TRBV5-5 and TRBJ1-2; no clear D gene. The DNA for the CDR3 is TGTGCCAGCGTGTCTGTTGTCTCGCGAAAGACCTATGGCTACACCTTC. This sequence encodes CASVSVVSRKTYGYTF.